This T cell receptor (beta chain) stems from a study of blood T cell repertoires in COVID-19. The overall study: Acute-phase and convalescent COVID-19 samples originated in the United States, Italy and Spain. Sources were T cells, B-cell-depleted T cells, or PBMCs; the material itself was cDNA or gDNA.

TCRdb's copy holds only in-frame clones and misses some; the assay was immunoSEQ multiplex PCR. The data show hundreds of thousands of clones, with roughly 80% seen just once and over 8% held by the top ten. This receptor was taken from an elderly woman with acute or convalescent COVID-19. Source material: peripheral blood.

The CDR3, as DNA: TGTGCCAGCAGTTACACTAGCGGGCCCTCCTACGAGCAGTACTTC. This sequence encodes CASSYTSGPSYEQYF. The rearrangement uses TRBV6-2 or TRBV6-3 and TRBJ2-7, with TRBD2 matching over 9 bases. The CDR3 runs 15 residues. The germline V gene has CDR1 MNHEY and CDR2 SVGEGT. The V and J ends lost 2 bases and 0 bases, in that order; junction bases with no gene match: 2.